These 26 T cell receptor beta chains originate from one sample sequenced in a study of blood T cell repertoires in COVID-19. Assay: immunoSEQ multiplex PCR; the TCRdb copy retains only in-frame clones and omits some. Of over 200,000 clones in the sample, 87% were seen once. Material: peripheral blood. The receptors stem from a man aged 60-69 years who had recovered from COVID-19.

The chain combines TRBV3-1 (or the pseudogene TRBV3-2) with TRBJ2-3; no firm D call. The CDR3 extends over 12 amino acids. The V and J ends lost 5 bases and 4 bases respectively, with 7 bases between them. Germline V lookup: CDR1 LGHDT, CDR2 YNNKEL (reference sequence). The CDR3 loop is CASSSLADTQYF. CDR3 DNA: TGTGCCAGCAGCTCCCTCGCAGATACGCAGTATTTT.

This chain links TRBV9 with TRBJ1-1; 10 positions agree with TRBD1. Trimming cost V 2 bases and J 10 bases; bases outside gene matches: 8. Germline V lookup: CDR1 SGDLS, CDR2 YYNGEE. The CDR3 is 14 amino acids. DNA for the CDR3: TGTGCCAGCAGCGTCTCCGGGACAGGGGAACCAGCTTTCTTT. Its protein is CASSVSGTGEPAFF.

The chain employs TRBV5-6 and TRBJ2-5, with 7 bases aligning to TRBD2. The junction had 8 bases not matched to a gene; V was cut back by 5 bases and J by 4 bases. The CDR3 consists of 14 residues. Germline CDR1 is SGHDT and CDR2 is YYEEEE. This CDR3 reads CASRRGGGGETQYF. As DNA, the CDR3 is TGTGCCAGCAGGAGAGGCGGGGGTGGAGAGACCCAGTACTTC. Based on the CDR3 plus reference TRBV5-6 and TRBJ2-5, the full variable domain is DAGVTQSPTHLIKTRGQQVTLRCSPKSGHDTVSWYQQALGQGPQFIFQYYEEEERQRGNFPDRFSGHQFPNYSSELNVNALLLGDSALYLCASRRGGGGETQYFGPGTRLLVL.

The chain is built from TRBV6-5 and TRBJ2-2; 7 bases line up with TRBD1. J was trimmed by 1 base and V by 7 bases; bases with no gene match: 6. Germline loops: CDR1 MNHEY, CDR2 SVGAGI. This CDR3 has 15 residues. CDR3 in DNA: TGTGCCAGCACAACCGGGACAGTGAACACCGGGGAGCTGTTTTTT. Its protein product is CASTTGTVNTGELFF.

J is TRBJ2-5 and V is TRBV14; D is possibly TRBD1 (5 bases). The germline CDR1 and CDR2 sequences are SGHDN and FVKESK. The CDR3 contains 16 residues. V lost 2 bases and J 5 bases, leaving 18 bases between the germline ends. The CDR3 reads CASSQYGLAGSETQYF. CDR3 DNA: TGTGCCAGCAGCCAATATGGGTTGGCAGGGTCGGAGACCCAGTACTTC.

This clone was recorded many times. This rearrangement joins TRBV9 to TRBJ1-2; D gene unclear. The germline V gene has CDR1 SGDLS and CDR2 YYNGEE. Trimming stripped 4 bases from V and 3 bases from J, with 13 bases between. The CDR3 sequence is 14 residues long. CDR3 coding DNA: TGTGCCAGCAGCCCCCACTATCCTTACTATGGCTACACCTTC. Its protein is CASSPHYPYYGYTF.

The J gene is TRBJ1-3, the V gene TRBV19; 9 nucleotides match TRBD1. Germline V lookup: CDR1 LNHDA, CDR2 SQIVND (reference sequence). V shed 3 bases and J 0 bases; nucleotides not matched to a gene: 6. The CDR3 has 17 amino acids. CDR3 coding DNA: TGTGCCAGTAGTATGGGACAGGGACCGTTCTCTGGAAACACCATATATTTT. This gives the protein CASSMGQGPFSGNTIYF.

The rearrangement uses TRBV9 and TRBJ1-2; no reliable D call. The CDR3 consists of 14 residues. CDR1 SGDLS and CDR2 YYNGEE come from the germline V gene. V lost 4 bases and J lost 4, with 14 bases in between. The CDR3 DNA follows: TGTGCCAGCAGCCCCCAAAGCCGGTCCTATGGCTACACCTTC. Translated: CASSPQSRSYGYTF.

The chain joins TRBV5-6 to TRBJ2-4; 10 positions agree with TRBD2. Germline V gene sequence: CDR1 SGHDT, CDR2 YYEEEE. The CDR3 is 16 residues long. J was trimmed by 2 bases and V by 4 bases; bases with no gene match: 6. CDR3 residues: CASSQAGGPSKNIQYF. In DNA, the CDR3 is TGTGCCAGCAGCCAAGCGGGGGGGCCGTCCAAAAACATTCAGTACTTC. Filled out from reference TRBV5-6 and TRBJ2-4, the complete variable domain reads DAGVTQSPTHLIKTRGQQVTLRCSPKSGHDTVSWYQQALGQGPQFIFQYYEEEERQRGNFPDRFSGHQFPNYSSELNVNALLLGDSALYLCASSQAGGPSKNIQYFGAGTRLSVL.

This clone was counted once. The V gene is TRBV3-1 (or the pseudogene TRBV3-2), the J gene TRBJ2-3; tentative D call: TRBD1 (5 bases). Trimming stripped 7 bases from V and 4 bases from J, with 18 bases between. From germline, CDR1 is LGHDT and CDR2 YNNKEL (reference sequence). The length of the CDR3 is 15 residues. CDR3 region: CASTPLGQGSDTQYF. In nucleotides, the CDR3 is TGTGCCAGCACCCCCTTAGGGCAGGGATCAGATACGCAGTATTTT.

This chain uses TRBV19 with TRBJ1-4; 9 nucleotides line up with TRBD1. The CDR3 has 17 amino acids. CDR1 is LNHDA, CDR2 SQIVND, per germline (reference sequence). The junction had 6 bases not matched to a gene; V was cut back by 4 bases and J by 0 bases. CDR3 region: CASSNGQGYSTNEKLFF. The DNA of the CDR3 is TGTGCCAGTAGTAATGGACAGGGGTATTCAACTAATGAAAAACTGTTTTTT.

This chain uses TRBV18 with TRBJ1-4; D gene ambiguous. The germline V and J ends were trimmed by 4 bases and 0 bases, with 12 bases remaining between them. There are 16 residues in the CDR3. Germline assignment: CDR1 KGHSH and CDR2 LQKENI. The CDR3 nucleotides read TGTGCCAGCTCACTGCGCGAGGGTGCAACTAATGAAAAACTGTTTTTT. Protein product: CASSLREGATNEKLFF.

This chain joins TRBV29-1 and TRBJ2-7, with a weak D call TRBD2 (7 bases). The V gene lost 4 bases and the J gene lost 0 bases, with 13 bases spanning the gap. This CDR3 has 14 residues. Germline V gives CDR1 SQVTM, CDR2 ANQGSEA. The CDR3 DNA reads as TGCAGCGTTGCTCCTAGGGGGGGCTCCTACGAGCAGTACTTC. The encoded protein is CSVAPRGGSYEQYF.

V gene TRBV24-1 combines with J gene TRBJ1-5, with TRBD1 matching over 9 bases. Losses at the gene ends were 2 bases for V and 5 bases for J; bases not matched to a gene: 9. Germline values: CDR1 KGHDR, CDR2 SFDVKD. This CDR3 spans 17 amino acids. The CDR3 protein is CATSDSPGQGIDQPQHF. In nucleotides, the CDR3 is TGTGCCACCAGTGATTCCCCGGGACAGGGCATCGATCAGCCCCAGCATTTT.

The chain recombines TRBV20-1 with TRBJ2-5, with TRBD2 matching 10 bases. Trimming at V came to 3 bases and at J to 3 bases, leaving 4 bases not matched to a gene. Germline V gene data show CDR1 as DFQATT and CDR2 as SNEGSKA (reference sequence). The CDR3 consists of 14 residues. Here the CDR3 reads CSASSGLAEETQYF. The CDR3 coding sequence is TGCAGTGCTAGTTCAGGACTAGCGGAAGAGACCCAGTACTTC.

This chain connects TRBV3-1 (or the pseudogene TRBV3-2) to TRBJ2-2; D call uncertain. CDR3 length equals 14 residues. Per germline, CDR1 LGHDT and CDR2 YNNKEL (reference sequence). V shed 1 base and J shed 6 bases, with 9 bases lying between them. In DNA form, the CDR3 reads TGTGCCAGCAGCCAAGCGGTGTATGCCGGGGAGCTGTTTTTT. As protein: CASSQAVYAGELFF.

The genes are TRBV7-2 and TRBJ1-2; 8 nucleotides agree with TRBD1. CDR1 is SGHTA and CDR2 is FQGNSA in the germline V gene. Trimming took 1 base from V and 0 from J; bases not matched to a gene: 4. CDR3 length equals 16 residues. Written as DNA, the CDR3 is TGTGCCAGCAGCTTAGACCCGACAGGGGCTAACTATGGCTACACCTTC. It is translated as CASSLDPTGANYGYTF.

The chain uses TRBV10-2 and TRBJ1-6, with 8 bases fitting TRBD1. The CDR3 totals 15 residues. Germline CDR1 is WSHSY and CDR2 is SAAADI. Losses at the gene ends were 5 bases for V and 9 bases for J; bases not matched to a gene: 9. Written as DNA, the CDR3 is TGCGCCAGCAGTTTGACAGGGGACGCTTCTTCACCCCTCCACTTT. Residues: CASSLTGDASSPLHF.

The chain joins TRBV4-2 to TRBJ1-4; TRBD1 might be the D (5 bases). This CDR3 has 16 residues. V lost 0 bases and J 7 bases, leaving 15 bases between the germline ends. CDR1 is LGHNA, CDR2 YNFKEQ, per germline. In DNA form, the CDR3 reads TGTGCCAGCAGCCAAGAGTTAGGGGCGCGAAGTGAAAAACTGTTTTTT. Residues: CASSQELGARSEKLFF.

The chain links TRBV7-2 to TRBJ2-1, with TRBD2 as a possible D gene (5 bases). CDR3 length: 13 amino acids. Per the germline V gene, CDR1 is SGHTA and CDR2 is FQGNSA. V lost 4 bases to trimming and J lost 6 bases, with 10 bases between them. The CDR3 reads CASSSLRGNEQFF. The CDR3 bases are TGTGCCAGCAGCTCCCTACGGGGCAATGAGCAGTTCTTC.

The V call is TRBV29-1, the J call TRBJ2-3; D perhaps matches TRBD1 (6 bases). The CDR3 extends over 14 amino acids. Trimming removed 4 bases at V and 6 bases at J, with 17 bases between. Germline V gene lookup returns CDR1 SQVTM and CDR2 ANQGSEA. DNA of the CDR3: TGCAGCGTTGCTGTAGGTGGACAGAAGGATACGCAGTATTTT. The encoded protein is CSVAVGGQKDTQYF.

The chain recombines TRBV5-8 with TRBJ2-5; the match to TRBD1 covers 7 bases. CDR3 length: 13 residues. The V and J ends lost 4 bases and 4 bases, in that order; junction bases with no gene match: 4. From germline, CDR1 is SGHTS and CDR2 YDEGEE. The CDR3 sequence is CASSRRDRETQYF. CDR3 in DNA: TGTGCCAGCAGCCGCCGGGACAGAGAGACCCAGTACTTC.

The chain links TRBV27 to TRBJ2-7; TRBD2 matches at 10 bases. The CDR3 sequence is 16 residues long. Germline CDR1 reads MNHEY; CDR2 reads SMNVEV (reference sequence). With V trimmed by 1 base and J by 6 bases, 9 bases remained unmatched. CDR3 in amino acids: CASSLFPSGSKGEQYF. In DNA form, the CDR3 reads TGTGCCAGCAGTTTATTTCCTAGCGGGAGTAAGGGCGAGCAGTACTTC.

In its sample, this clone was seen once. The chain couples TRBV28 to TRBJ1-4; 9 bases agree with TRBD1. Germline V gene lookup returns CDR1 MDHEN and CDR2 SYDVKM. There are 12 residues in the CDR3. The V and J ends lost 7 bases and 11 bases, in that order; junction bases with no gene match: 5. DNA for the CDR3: TGTGCCAGCAACACAGGGGGCAGGAAACTGTTTTTT. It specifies CASNTGGRKLFF. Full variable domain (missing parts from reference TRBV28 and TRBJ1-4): DVKVTQSSRYLVKRTGEKVFLECVQDMDHENMFWYRQDPGLGLRLIYFSYDVKMKEKGDIPEGYSVSREKKERFSLILESASTNQTSMYLCASNTGGRKLFFGSGTQLSVL.

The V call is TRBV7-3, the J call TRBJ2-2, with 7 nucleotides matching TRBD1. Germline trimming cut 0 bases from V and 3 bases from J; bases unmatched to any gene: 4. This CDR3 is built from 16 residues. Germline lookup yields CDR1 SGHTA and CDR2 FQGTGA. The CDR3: CASSLTGGAYTGELFF. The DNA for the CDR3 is TGTGCCAGCAGCTTAACAGGGGGCGCTTACACCGGGGAGCTGTTTTTT.

This CDR3 is CASSPRGQEYEQYF. The CDR3 nucleotides are TGTGCCAGCAGCCCCCGGGGACAGGAGTACGAGCAGTACTTC. This sequence joins TRBV9 and TRBJ2-7, with 8 bases fitting TRBD1. CDR1 is SGDLS and CDR2 is YYNGEE in the germline V gene. V trimming: 4 bases; J trimming: 4 bases; junction bases outside the gene matches: 7. CDR3 size: 14 residues.